This T cell receptor (beta chain) was identified in a study of cytomegalovirus exposure and HLA in healthy donors. Overall study context: Earlier, 100 million or so unique TCR beta sequences were recovered from about 200 million T cells by an analysis.

This PCR relied on a set of 60 Vbeta primers and 13 Jbeta primers. Authors' analysis steps: Approximately 80 million unique TCR beta chains, roughly 11 million of them shared, were counted by a later analysis. Clones were sequenced by immunoSEQ multiplex PCR, and TCRdb holds only the in-frame ones, with some missing. The V and J calls and the clone size are those of that table, but D and trimming were determined from the DNA. The data show 100,000 to 150,000 clones, roughly 82% seen once. The study, taken as a whole, reports: In a later analysis, V- and J-gene trimming of beta chains associated with a DCLRE1C missense variant, replicated independently. Reportedly, a later analysis found an Asian-associated ancestry cluster had fewer N-insertions than the roughly 700-donor mean.

Turning to this clone: Antigen: not known.

Per the germline V gene, CDR1 is MNHEY and CDR2 is SMNVEV (reference sequence). Trimming shortened V by 6 bases and J by 9 bases, and 18 bases separated the two germline ends. The CDR3 has 15 residues. This chain uses TRBV27 with TRBJ1-6; D unclear. This TCR was sampled from a male donor in good health and CMV-seropositive. The sample taken for sequencing was PBMCs. The CDR3 region is CASSPGRVRGSPLHF. The CDR3 region has the DNA TGTGCCAGCAGCCCTGGGAGGGTCCGGGGTTCACCCCTCCACTTT.